A single sample is the source of the 31 T cell receptor beta chains below, sequenced in a study of blood T cells in healthy people across ages. Primed by a sample-barcoded 5' primer and a J-beta primer mix, a second PCR proceeded for roughly 6 to 12 cycles. One entry per CDR3 protein results from TCRdb running MiXCR on the 5' RACE reads. Among roughly 800,000 distinct CDR3 sequences listed, 20% to 30% were seen once. These data were likewise used in another study, on T cells of mothers and their children.

The sequencing sample was made of blood. The receptor source for this set is a boy aged 5-17 years in good health.

The chain has TRBV7-6 and TRBJ2-5, with 7 bases matching TRBD2. V was clipped by 3 bases and J by 0 bases; unmatched bases: 25. CDR1 is SGHVS, CDR2 FNYEAQ, per germline. The CDR3 consists of 22 residues. The CDR3 DNA follows: TGTGCCAGCAGCTTTAGGTCCACCGGGGCTTTAGGCGGGGGAGGCGACCAAGAGACCCAGTACTTC. This sequence encodes CASSFRSTGALGGGGDQETQYF.

The chain uses TRBV7-9 and TRBJ1-1; maybe TRBD1 (5 bases). V lost 5 bases to trimming and J lost 1 base, with 17 bases between them. There are 16 residues in the CDR3. The V gene's germline CDR1 is SEHNR and CDR2 FQNEAQ (reference sequence). This chain's CDR3 is CASSPILGEENTEAFF. CDR3 nucleotides: TGTGCCAGCAGCCCAATCCTAGGGGAGGAGAACACTGAAGCTTTCTTT. The full variable domain, with the rest looked up from reference TRBV7-9 and TRBJ1-1, is DTGVSQNPRHKITKRGQNVTFRCDPISEHNRLYWYRQTLGQGPEFLTYFQNEAQLEKSRLLSDRFSAERPKGSFSTLEIQRTEQGDSAMYLCASSPILGEENTEAFFGQGTRLTVV.

This clonotype came up a few times. V gene TRBV12-3 or TRBV12-4 combines with J gene TRBJ1-4; D not certain. The CDR3 runs 15 residues. V was shortened by 5 bases and J by 5 bases, with 15 bases between the two germline ends. As DNA, the CDR3 is TGTGCCAGCAGTCCCTCCGCGGGTCCCAATGAAAAACTGTTTTTT. This translates into CASSPSAGPNEKLFF.

The chain employs TRBV3-1 and TRBJ2-7, with D tentatively TRBD2 (6 bases). V was trimmed by 4 bases and J by 3 bases, leaving 13 bases between them. There are 14 residues in the CDR3. Germline-derived CDR1 and CDR2 are LGHDT and YNNKEL (reference sequence). CDR3 amino acids: CASSPQEGLYEQYF. As DNA, the CDR3 is TGTGCCAGCAGCCCTCAAGAGGGACTCTACGAGCAGTACTTC.

In the case of this clonotype: One end of the junction is discordant with germline, which a read error may explain. The rearrangement uses TRBV3-1 and TRBJ2-1; D is perhaps TRBD2 (5 bases). The germline V gene encodes CDR1 LGHDT and CDR2 YNNKEL (reference sequence). CDR3 length equals 18 residues. CDR3 in amino acids: CASSEEITRKRKRNEQFF. The CDR3 region has the DNA TGTGCCAGCAGCGAAGAGATTACTAGAAAGAGAAAGCGCAATGAGCAGTTCTTC.

The V and J genes are TRBV25-1 and TRBJ1-1; D ambiguous. V was clipped by 6 bases and J by 2 bases, with 13 bases between them. From germline, CDR1 is MGHDK and CDR2 SYGVNS. The CDR3 contains 14 residues. CDR3 bases: TGTGCCAGCAGAAGAGGGTCCTCTAACACTGAAGCTTTCTTT. Amino acids: CASRRGSSNTEAFF.

The V gene is TRBV12-3 or TRBV12-4, the J gene TRBJ1-2, with unresolved D. The CDR3 length is 12 residues. Deletions cut 3 bases from V and 7 bases from J, with 9 bases between. DNA of the CDR3: TGTGCCAGCAGTTTTGGCGGGGTTGGCTACACCTTC. Amino acids: CASSFGGVGYTF.

The chain employs TRBV30 and TRBJ1-5; D is unresolved. The ends were cut back, 3 bases at V and 6 bases at J, with 15 bases in the middle. The germline gives CDR1 GTSNPN, CDR2 SVGIG (reference sequence). CDR3 length: 14 residues. In DNA, the CDR3 is TGTGCCTGGAGCGGCGTTCTCAGGACTCAGCCCCAGCATTTT. This codes for CAWSGVLRTQPQHF.

The sample holds a few counts of this clonotype. This sequence joins TRBV12-3 or TRBV12-4 and TRBJ2-3; no reliable D call. CDR3 size: 13 residues. V was clipped by 2 bases and J by 5 bases, with 8 bases between them. The CDR3 region has the DNA TGTGCCAGCAGTTTACGGGCAGTAGATACGCAGTATTTT. Amino acids: CASSLRAVDTQYF.

There are a few counts of this clonotype. The CDR3 nucleotides are TGTGCCAGCAGTCCCCTCGTGGCGTCACCTCAGTTCTTC. Its translation: CASSPLVASPQFF. The chain combines TRBV12-3 or TRBV12-4 with TRBJ2-7, with unresolved D. TRBJ2-1 explains the end of the DNA better; the J call may be wrong. This CDR3 has 13 amino acids.

This clonotype has only a few counts. The chain uses TRBV5-6 and TRBJ2-2; D is possibly TRBD1 (5 bases). From germline, CDR1 is SGHDT and CDR2 YYEEEE. The germline V and J ends were trimmed by 0 bases and 3 bases, with 12 bases remaining between them. There are 16 residues in the CDR3. The CDR3 region has the DNA TGTGCCAGCAGCTTGGCCTTGAAAGGGGACACCGGGGAGCTGTTTTTT. Its protein product is CASSLALKGDTGELFF.

In its sample, this clonotype was seen a few times. The chain links TRBV10-3 to TRBJ2-1, with D perhaps TRBD1 or TRBD2 (5 bases each). The J call may be faulty, since TRBJ2-5 better matches the DNA end. The CDR3 is 16 amino acids. From germline, CDR1 is ENHRY and CDR2 SYGVKD. The CDR3 DNA reads TGTGCCATCAGTTCCAGAGGGGCCGGGACCAGAGAGACCCAGTACTTC. As protein: CAISSRGAGTRETQYF.

The chain employs TRBV20-1 and TRBJ1-3; 11 positions agree with TRBD1. CDR1 and CDR2 (germline): DFQATT, SNEGSKA (reference sequence). CDR3 length: 15 amino acids. The ends lost 6 bases at V and 0 bases at J; junction bases unmatched: 4. The CDR3 spells CSALDRGPSGNTIYF. As DNA, the CDR3 is TGCAGTGCGCTGGACAGGGGGCCCTCTGGAAACACCATATATTTT.

The chain couples TRBV7-9 to TRBJ2-5; the D gene is possibly TRBD2 (6 bases). The CDR3 consists of 14 residues. Germline-derived CDR1 and CDR2 are SEHNR and FQNEAQ (reference sequence). V was shortened by 4 bases and J by 3 bases, with 12 bases between the two germline ends. The CDR3 loop reads CASSSPRGKETQYF. CDR3 in DNA: TGTGCCAGCAGCTCCCCACGCGGGAAAGAGACCCAGTACTTC.

This clonotype has a handful of counts. The CDR3 nucleotides read TGTGCCAGCAGCGTAGAAGGGGACCGGGATACGCAGTATTTT. It yields the protein CASSVEGDRDTQYF. V and J are TRBV9 and TRBJ2-3; possibly TRBD1 or TRBD2 for D (5 bases each). Germline CDR1 and CDR2: SGDLS and YYNGEE. The CDR3 runs 14 residues. V lost 0 bases and J lost 6, with 11 bases in between.

V is TRBV20-1 and J is TRBJ2-7, with D possibly matching TRBD1 (6 bases). The length of the CDR3 is 13 residues. V dropped 5 bases and J dropped 1 base, with 12 bases sitting between them. The V gene's germline CDR1 is DFQATT and CDR2 SNEGSKA (reference sequence). As DNA, the CDR3 is TGCAGTGCTGGGGACATACTATCCTACGAGCAGTACTTC. This encodes CSAGDILSYEQYF.

Only a few counts were recorded for this clonotype. The chain is built from TRBV5-1 and TRBJ2-1; D perhaps matches TRBD1 (5 bases). This CDR3 region has 15 residues. Looked up from germline, CDR1 is SGHRS and CDR2 is YFSETQ. V was pared by 4 bases and J by 4 bases, with 15 bases between. The CDR3 loop reads CASSLDSSLYNEQFF. The CDR3 coding sequence is TGCGCCAGCAGCCTAGACAGTTCCCTTTACAATGAGCAGTTCTTC.

CDR3 region: CASSSQVYNEQFF. The CDR3 DNA is TGTGCCAGCAGCTCACAAGTCTACAATGAGCAGTTCTTC. The chain carries TRBV14 and TRBJ2-1; D gene ambiguous. Trimming took off 5 bases at V and 3 bases at J, with 8 bases between the two ends. Looked up from germline, CDR1 is SGHDN and CDR2 is FVKESK. This CDR3 spans 13 amino acids. The variable domain in full, with the rest retrieved from reference TRBV14 and TRBJ2-1, is EAGVTQFPSHSVIEKGQTVTLRCDPISGHDNLYWYRRVMGKEIKFLLHFVKESKQDESGMPNNRFLAERTGGTYSTLKVQPAELEDSGVYFCASSSQVYNEQFFGPGTRLTVL.

The sample holds a few counts of this clonotype. The J gene is TRBJ1-2, the V gene TRBV20-1; a weak D match, TRBD1 (5 bases). This CDR3 has 12 residues. The germline CDR1 and CDR2 sequences are DFQATT and SNEGSKA (reference sequence). V gave up 1 base and J gave up 8 bases, with 11 bases separating them. In DNA, the CDR3 is TGCAGTGCTAGAGCAGGGCTCACAGGCTACACCTTC. Its protein product is CSARAGLTGYTF.

This clonotype was picked up a small number of times. This chain uses TRBV29-1 with TRBJ1-2; D gene ambiguous. The germline CDR1 and CDR2 sequences are SQVTM and ANQGSEA. This CDR3 spans 13 amino acids. Trimming took off 5 bases at V and 5 bases at J, with 15 bases between the two ends. Written as DNA, the CDR3 is TGCAGCGTTCGTCCCGTCCTAGGGTATGGCTACACCTTC. This codes for CSVRPVLGYGYTF.

The chain employs TRBV5-1 and TRBJ2-5, with 10 bases aligning to TRBD1. The CDR3 length is 15 residues. The germline V gene encodes CDR1 SGHRS and CDR2 YFSETQ. J was trimmed by 5 bases and V by 3 bases; bases with no gene match: 7. CDR3 DNA: TGCGCCAGCAGCTCCGGGACAGGGGAGCCGGAGACCCAGTACTTC. Protein sequence: CASSSGTGEPETQYF.

The chain employs TRBV28 and TRBJ1-6; D may be TRBD1 (6 bases). V lost 6 bases to trimming and J lost 5 bases, with 17 bases between them. The CDR3 is 16 amino acids. CDR1 and CDR2 (germline): MDHEN, SYDVKM. The CDR3 is CASRNGGGLDNSPLHF. In nucleotides, the CDR3 is TGTGCCAGCAGGAACGGGGGGGGCTTGGATAATTCACCCCTCCACTTT.

This sequence joins TRBV29-1 and TRBJ1-5; possible D gene TRBD1, 6 bases. This CDR3 comprises 13 residues. Germline V gene data show CDR1 as SQVTM and CDR2 as ANQGSEA. Trimming stripped 5 bases from V and 1 base from J, with 9 bases between. CDR3 coding DNA: TGCAGCGTTTCAAGGGGGAGCAATCAGCCCCAGCATTTT. Amino acid sequence: CSVSRGSNQPQHF.

The chain links TRBV11-2 to TRBJ2-1; 15 bases align to TRBD2. This CDR3 spans 15 amino acids. Trimming removed 5 bases from V and 9 bases from J; junction bases left unmatched: 5. CDR1 is SGHAT, CDR2 FQNNGV, per germline. CDR3 in amino acids: CASSMGLAGGLEQFF. The DNA of the CDR3 is TGTGCCAGCAGCATGGGACTAGCGGGGGGCCTTGAGCAGTTCTTC.

This chain links TRBV7-6 with TRBJ2-5, with D maybe TRBD2 (7 bases). The CDR3 contains 15 residues. V was clipped by 5 bases and J by 5 bases, with 18 bases between them. The germline V gene encodes CDR1 SGHVS and CDR2 FNYEAQ. DNA of the CDR3: TGTGCCAGCAGCCGTAAGGGGGGGGCCCCGGAGACCCAGTACTTC. Translating it yields CASSRKGGAPETQYF.

The chain employs TRBV6-6 and TRBJ2-5; 11 bases map to TRBD1. The V gene's germline CDR1 is MNHNY and CDR2 SVGAGI (reference sequence). The CDR3 has 15 amino acids. V was clipped by 0 bases and J by 11 bases; unmatched bases: 8. CDR3 coding DNA: TGTGCCAGCAGTTACTCGGGGACAGGGGGAGGCGGGCAGTACTTC. Its protein product is CASSYSGTGGGGQYF.

The chain uses TRBV3-1 and TRBJ1-2, with a weak D call TRBD1 (5 bases). With 3 bases removed from V and 3 bases from J, the gap between germline ends came to 20 bases. CDR1 and CDR2 (germline): LGHDT, YNNKEL (reference sequence). This CDR3 is built from 17 residues. CDR3 in amino acids: CASSQDLSTGQHYGYTF. The CDR3 region has the DNA TGTGCCAGCAGCCAGGATCTATCCACAGGACAACACTATGGCTACACCTTC.

This chain joins TRBV21-1 and TRBJ2-5; the table assigns TRBD1, which was not confirmed against the DNA. TRBV21-1 is a known pseudogene. The CDR3 sequence is 14 residues long. This chain's CDR3 is CASSKTGWGCLQYF. In DNA form, the CDR3 reads TGTGCCAGCAGCAAGACAGGGTGGGGTTGTCTGCAGTACTTC.

This clonotype was seen a handful of times. The chain combines TRBV6-1 with TRBJ2-5; TRBD2 aligns across 10 bases. After removal of 6 bases from V and 5 bases from J, the junction contained 9 bases not matched to a gene. Germline V gives CDR1 MNHNS, CDR2 SASEGT. The length of the CDR3 is 15 residues. The CDR3 nucleotides are TGTGCCAGCAGACGAGCGGGGGGGCCGGGTGAGACCCAGTACTTC. This encodes CASRRAGGPGETQYF.

This clonotype has a handful of counts. The chain couples TRBV20-1 to TRBJ2-1; weak D call: TRBD2 (7 bases). The V gene lost 4 bases and the J gene lost 1 base, with 11 bases spanning the gap. The germline gives CDR1 DFQATT, CDR2 SNEGSKA (reference sequence). The CDR3 contains 14 residues. The CDR3 region has the DNA TGCAGTGCTAAAGAGGGGGGGTCCTACAATGAGCAGTTCTTC. Translated: CSAKEGGSYNEQFF.

The chain uses TRBV5-1 and TRBJ1-4, with D tentatively TRBD1 (5 bases). V was clipped by 0 bases and J by 11 bases, with 23 bases between them. This CDR3 comprises 17 residues. Germline V CDR1 and CDR2: SGHRS, YFSETQ. The CDR3 region has the DNA TGCGCCAGCAGCTTGGCCTCCCCTCCCTGGAGGGGAGGGAAACTGTTTTTT. It specifies CASSLASPPWRGGKLFF. The full variable domain, in which reference TRBV5-1 and TRBJ1-4 provide the parts outside the CDR3, is KAGVTQTPRYLIKTRGQQVTLSCSPISGHRSVSWYQQTPGQGLQFLFEYFSETQRNKGNFPGRFSGRQFSNSRSEMNVSTLELGDSALYLCASSLASPPWRGGKLFFGSGTQLSVL.